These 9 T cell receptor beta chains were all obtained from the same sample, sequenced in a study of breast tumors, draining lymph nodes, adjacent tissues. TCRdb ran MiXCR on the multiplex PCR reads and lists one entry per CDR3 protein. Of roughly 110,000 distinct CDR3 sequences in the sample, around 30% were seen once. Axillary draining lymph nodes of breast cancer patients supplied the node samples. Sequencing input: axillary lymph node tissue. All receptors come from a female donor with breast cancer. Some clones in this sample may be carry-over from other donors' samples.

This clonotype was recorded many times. In DNA, the CDR3 is TGTGCCAGCAGCTTGCAGGGCCTCTCTGGAAACACCATATATTTT. This gives the protein CASSLQGLSGNTIYF. This chain uses TRBV11-2 with TRBJ1-3; D might be TRBD1 (5 bases). Trimming removed 3 bases at V and 0 bases at J, with 9 bases between. Per the germline V gene, CDR1 is SGHAT and CDR2 is FQNNGV. The length of the CDR3 is 15 residues.

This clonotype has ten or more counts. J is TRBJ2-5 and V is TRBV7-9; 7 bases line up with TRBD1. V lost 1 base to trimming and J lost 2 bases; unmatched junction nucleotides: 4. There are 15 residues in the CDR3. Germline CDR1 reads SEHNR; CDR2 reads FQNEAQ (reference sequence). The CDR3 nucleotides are TGTGCCAGCAGCTTAGTCGGGACAGAACAAGAGACCCAGTACTTC. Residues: CASSLVGTEQETQYF.

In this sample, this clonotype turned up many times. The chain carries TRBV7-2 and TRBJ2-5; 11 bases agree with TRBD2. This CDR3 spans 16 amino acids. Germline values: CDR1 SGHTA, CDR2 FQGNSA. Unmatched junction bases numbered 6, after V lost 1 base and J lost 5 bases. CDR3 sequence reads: CASSLGSTSGEETQYF. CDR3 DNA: TGTGCCAGCAGCTTAGGATCGACTAGCGGGGAGGAGACCCAGTACTTC.

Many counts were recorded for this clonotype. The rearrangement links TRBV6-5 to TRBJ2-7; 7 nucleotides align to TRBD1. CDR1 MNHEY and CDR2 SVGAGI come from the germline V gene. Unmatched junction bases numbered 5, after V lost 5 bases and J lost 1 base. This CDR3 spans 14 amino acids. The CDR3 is CASSPTTGSYEQYF. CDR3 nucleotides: TGTGCCAGCAGTCCTACGACAGGGTCCTACGAGCAGTACTTC.

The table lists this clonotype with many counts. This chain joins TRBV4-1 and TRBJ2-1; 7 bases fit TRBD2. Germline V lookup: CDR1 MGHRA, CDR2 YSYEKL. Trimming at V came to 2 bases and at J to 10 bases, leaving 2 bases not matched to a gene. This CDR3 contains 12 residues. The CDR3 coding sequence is TGCGCCAGCAGCCAAATGCGGGGGGAGCAGTTCTTC. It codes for CASSQMRGEQFF.

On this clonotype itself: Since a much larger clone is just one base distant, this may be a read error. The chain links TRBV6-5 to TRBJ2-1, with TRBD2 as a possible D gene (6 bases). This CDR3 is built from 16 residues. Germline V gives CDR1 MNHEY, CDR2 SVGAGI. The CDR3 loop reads CASSYRYGSSCNEQFF. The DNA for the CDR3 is TGTGCCAGCAGTTATAGGTACGGGAGCTCCTGCAATGAGCAGTTCTTC.

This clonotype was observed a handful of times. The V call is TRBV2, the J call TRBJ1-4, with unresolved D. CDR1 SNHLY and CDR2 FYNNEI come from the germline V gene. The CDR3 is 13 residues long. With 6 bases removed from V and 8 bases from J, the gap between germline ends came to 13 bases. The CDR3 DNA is TGTGCCAGCAGCCCTGAAGTTGACGAAAAACTGTTTTTT. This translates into CASSPEVDEKLFF.

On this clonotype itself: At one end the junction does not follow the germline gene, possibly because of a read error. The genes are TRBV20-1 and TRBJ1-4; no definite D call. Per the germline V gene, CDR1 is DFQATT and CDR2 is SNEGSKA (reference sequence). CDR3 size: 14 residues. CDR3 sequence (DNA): TGCAGTACTAGAGAGTTTGAAGATAATGAGAAACTGTTTTTT. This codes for CSTREFEDNEKLFF.

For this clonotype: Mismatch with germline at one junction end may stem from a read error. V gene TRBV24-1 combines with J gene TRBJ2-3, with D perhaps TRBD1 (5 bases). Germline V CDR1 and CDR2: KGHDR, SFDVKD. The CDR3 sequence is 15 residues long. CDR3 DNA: TGTGCCACCAGTGATTTTTCGGATCCCACAGGTACGCAGTATTTT. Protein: CATSDFSDPTGTQYF.